This T cell receptor beta chain was identified in a study of cytomegalovirus exposure and HLA in healthy donors. General study results and limits: Despite most TCR sequences being rare, some public TCRs occurred in many donors. In vitro data verified three CMV-associated chains as specific for CMV antigens.

Trimming removed 1 base at V and 7 bases at J, with 11 bases between. The CDR3 runs 13 residues. Germline-derived CDR1 and CDR2 are SEHNR and FQNEAQ (reference sequence). With respect to this clone: Antigen unknown.

TCRdb's table, derived via immunoSEQ multiplex PCR, lists solely in-frame clones and lacks some. The sample lists over 150,000 clones, approximately 83% occurring once. The sequencing sample was made of PBMCs. This TCR derives from a woman aged 18-35 years in good health and CMV-seropositive. The V and J genes are TRBV7-9 and TRBJ2-7, with D possibly being TRBD2 (6 bases). CDR3 protein: CASSLVGGREQYF. For the CDR3, the DNA is TGTGCCAGCAGCTTAGTCGGGGGTAGGGAGCAGTACTTC.